Sequencing of this T cell receptor (delta chain) was carried out in a study of gamma delta lymphoproliferative disorders and STAT genes. In the study overall: At least 50 ng of genomic DNA went into each LymphoTrack Dx TCRG Assay library.

Genomic DNA from isolated PBMCs served as the sequencing template. Germline V gene sequence: CDR1 GEAIGNYY, CDR2 EKD. The CDR3 consists of 17 residues. TCRdb repeated clone calling on the multiplex PCR reads with CATT. The data hold over a thousand delta-chain clones, with about 0.89% observed a single time. Study outcomes and limitations: Nearly all major patient gamma and delta clonotypes were public; only two gamma clonotypes were disease-private. Patient gamma repertoires clustered apart from healthy controls; delta did not.

This clone has more than one count but fewer than ten. The antigen is undetermined. The protein given by TCRdb reflects a much larger clone and differs at residue 14 from this DNA's translation, likely from a read error; the protein shown is the DNA's translation. The chain recombines TRDV2 with TRDJ1; TRDD3 is a possible D gene (6 bases). Sequencing was done on a sample of blood. The sequence was obtained from a human donor in good health. CDR3: CACDTLRLGDNTDNLIF. The CDR3, as DNA: TGTGCCTGTGACACCCTACGACTGGGAGATAACACCGATAATCTCATCTTT.